This T cell receptor (beta chain) was sequenced in a study of naive and memory T cell subsets. Germline loops: CDR1 MDHEN, CDR2 SYDVKM. Trimming removed 10 bases from V and 7 bases from J, with 19 bases in between. This CDR3 contains 14 residues. The beta constant-region primer was an equimolar mix of two oligonucleotides covering TRBC1 and TRBC2. Four rounds of PCR amplified the ligated cDNA using nested alpha and beta constant-region primers plus SP2. TCRdb independently ran MiXCR on the UMI-ligation and nested PCR reads; one entry per CDR3 protein. The sample lists approximately 89,000 distinct CDR3 sequences; around 6.5% were seen once. This clonotype was picked up a small number of times. Its antigen is unidentified. Overnight CMV lysate stimulation of fresh PBMCs defined donor CMV status by CD4+ IFNgamma. General study results and limits: A clonotype means one alpha or beta sequence, not an alpha/beta pair.

Sequencing was performed on central memory CD4+ T cells from blood. This TCR was recovered from a human donor in good health. The chain is built from TRBV28 and TRBJ1-4, with a tentative D call TRBD1 (6 bases). The CDR3 sequence: CATRWQDSSEKLFF. The CDR3 DNA is TGTGCCACCCGCTGGCAGGACAGTTCTGAAAAACTGTTTTTT.